These 20 T cell receptor beta chains were all obtained from the same sample, sequenced in a study of blood T cell repertoires in COVID-19. Sequenced by immunoSEQ multiplex PCR; TCRdb stores in-frame clones only, minus some. The sample holds approximately 240,000 clones, 75% to 85% seen once. The sample comprised peripheral blood. These receptors were taken from a human donor in a cohort sampled during active COVID-19.

The rearrangement uses TRBV5-4 and TRBJ2-5, with 7 bases aligning to TRBD2. The CDR3 sequence is 16 residues long. Germline V gives CDR1 SGHNT, CDR2 YYREEE (reference sequence). Trimming removed 0 bases from V and 4 bases from J; junction bases left unmatched: 9. The DNA of the CDR3 is TGTGCCAGCAGCTTGGTTGGCGGGGGATGGATAGAGACCCAGTACTTC. Translating it yields CASSLVGGGWIETQYF.

This clone has just one count. The chain is built from TRBV6-5 and TRBJ2-7; TRBD1 matches at 10 bases. The CDR3 runs 14 residues. Germline CDR1 MNHEY, CDR2 SVGAGI. The trim removed 6 bases at V and 3 bases at J, leaving 5 bases unmatched. The CDR3 bases are TGTGCCAGCAGGGAGGGACAGGGGAACTACGAGCAGTACTTC. Its translation is CASREGQGNYEQYF.

The chain has TRBV12-1 and TRBJ1-5. TRBV12-1 is tagged as a pseudogene. This CDR3 comprises 15 residues. The CDR3: CASSGVPNSNQPQHF. Written as DNA, the CDR3 is TGTGCCAGCAGTGGAGTACCCAATAGCAATCAGCCCCAGCATTTT.

In this sample, this clone turned up once. The chain combines TRBV4-1 with TRBJ2-7; 13 bases match TRBD2. This CDR3 comprises 16 residues. CDR1 is MGHRA, CDR2 YSYEKL, per germline. V gave up 3 bases and J gave up 5 bases; unmatched junction bases: 7. Here the CDR3 DNA reads TGCGCCAGCAGCCAGGCGACTAGCGGGAGGTTCGACGAGCAGTACTTC. This encodes CASSQATSGRFDEQYF.

The genes are TRBV29-1 and TRBJ1-3; D perhaps matches TRBD1 (5 bases). Germline CDR1 reads SQVTM; CDR2 reads ANQGSEA. This CDR3 is 9 amino acids long. In DNA, the CDR3 is TGCCCGGGGGGGAACACCATATATTTT. Translating gives CPGGNTIYF.

The rearrangement uses TRBV5-1 and TRBJ1-1; no reliable D call. This CDR3 has 14 amino acids. Trimming left V 0 bases short and J 3 bases short, with 9 bases between. Germline V CDR1 and CDR2: SGHRS, YFSETQ. CDR3 nucleotide sequence: TGCGCCAGCAGCTTGGTATCTGCAGACACTGAAGCTTTCTTT. It is translated as CASSLVSADTEAFF.

This clone came up a few times. CDR3 in amino acids: CAWSVAETQYF. The CDR3 bases are TGTGCCTGGAGTGTAGCGGAGACCCAGTACTTC. The gene calls are TRBV30 and TRBJ2-5; the D is unclear. The germline V gene encodes CDR1 GTSNPN and CDR2 SVGIG (reference sequence). The CDR3 extends over 11 amino acids. V was cut by 0 bases and J by 5 bases, with 4 bases left in between.

This chain joins TRBV3-1 (or the pseudogene TRBV3-2) and TRBJ1-1; 8 bases fit TRBD1. Germline V gene data show CDR1 as LGHDT and CDR2 as YNNKEL (reference sequence). V gave up 3 bases and J gave up 10 bases; unmatched junction bases: 7. CDR3 size: 13 residues. The CDR3 loop is CASSHDRGGIAFF. The CDR3 DNA reads as TGTGCCAGCAGCCATGACAGGGGAGGGATAGCTTTCTTT.

The chain is built from TRBV12-3 or TRBV12-4 and TRBJ1-1; D may be TRBD1 (6 bases). The germline V and J ends were trimmed by 2 bases and 4 bases, with 8 bases remaining between them. The CDR3 is 13 residues long. The CDR3 region has the DNA TGTGCCAGCAGTTTAACAGGGAGCACTGAAGCTTTCTTT. This gives the protein CASSLTGSTEAFF.

V is TRBV28 and J is TRBJ2-5; D is unresolved. CDR1 is MDHEN, CDR2 SYDVKM, per germline. There are 12 residues in the CDR3. Trimming took off 2 bases at V and 3 bases at J, with 4 bases between the two ends. The CDR3 DNA sequence: TGTGCCAGCAGTTTACAGAAAGAGACCCAGTACTTC. Encoded protein: CASSLQKETQYF.

The chain carries TRBV7-2 and TRBJ2-5, with 7 bases identical to TRBD2. There are 16 residues in the CDR3. Germline assignment: CDR1 SGHTA and CDR2 FQGNSA. V shed 5 bases, J shed 4 bases, and the junction held 13 bases outside the gene matches. The CDR3 DNA reads as TGTGCCAGCAGCCTATTGCGTTGGGGGGGAAGAGAGACCCAGTACTTC. Translating it yields CASSLLRWGGRETQYF.

This clone was detected only a few times. The chain uses TRBV3-1 (or the pseudogene TRBV3-2) and TRBJ1-2; D not certain. The length of the CDR3 is 13 residues. Trimming cost V 5 bases and J 3 bases, with 10 bases left between them. Germline CDR1 and CDR2: LGHDT and YNNKEL (reference sequence). CDR3 region: CASSGRGYYGYTF. The CDR3 bases are TGTGCCAGCAGCGGCCGTGGTTACTATGGCTACACCTTC.

As for this clone: This same CDR3 is encoded by further DNA sequences in the sample. J is TRBJ2-7 and V is TRBV20-1, with 8 nucleotides matching TRBD2. The CDR3 runs 13 residues. Per the germline V gene, CDR1 is DFQATT and CDR2 is SNEGSKA (reference sequence). V was pared by 3 bases and J by 3 bases, with 4 bases of the junction left unmatched. CDR3 residues: CSASPSGSYEQYF. The CDR3 DNA reads TGCAGTGCTAGTCCGAGCGGGAGCTACGAGCAGTACTTC.

The chain recombines TRBV5-5 with TRBJ2-7; the match to TRBD2 covers 7 bases. The CDR3 sequence is 15 residues long. Germline-derived CDR1 and CDR2 are SGHKS and YYEKEE (reference sequence). The V and J ends lost 2 bases and 0 bases, in that order; junction bases with no gene match: 5. In DNA form, the CDR3 reads TGTGCCAGCAGCTTCGGCGGGGGTAGCTCCTACGAGCAGTACTTC. Amino acid sequence: CASSFGGGSSYEQYF.

The chain combines TRBV7-3 with TRBJ2-3; a weak D match, TRBD2 (5 bases). Trimming left V 4 bases short and J 4 bases short, with 6 bases between. The CDR3 extends over 12 amino acids. Germline V CDR1 and CDR2: SGHTA, FQGTGA. CDR3 in DNA: TGTGCCAGCAGCTCGCGGGCAGATACGCAGTATTTT. Its translation: CASSSRADTQYF.

The chain couples TRBV24-1 to TRBJ2-1; 10 bases fit TRBD2. The CDR3 consists of 17 residues. V shed 4 bases and J 1 base; nucleotides not matched to a gene: 6. Germline lookup yields CDR1 KGHDR and CDR2 SFDVKD. CDR3 sequence reads: CATSELAGAESYNEQFF. CDR3 DNA: TGTGCCACCAGTGAGCTAGCGGGAGCTGAGTCCTACAATGAGCAGTTCTTC.

V is TRBV3-1 (or the pseudogene TRBV3-2) and J is TRBJ1-6; 8 bases agree with TRBD1. Germline V gene sequence: CDR1 LGHDT, CDR2 YNNKEL (reference sequence). The CDR3 loop spans 15 amino acids. Unmatched junction bases numbered 7, after V lost 1 base and J lost 11 bases. The chain's CDR3 is CASSQGGDRYTPLHF. The DNA of the CDR3 is TGTGCCAGCAGCCAAGGGGGGGACAGGTATACACCCCTCCACTTT.

This chain connects TRBV5-1 to TRBJ1-1; maybe TRBD1 (6 bases). The germline V gene encodes CDR1 SGHRS and CDR2 YFSETQ. Between the trimmed V and J ends, which lost 0 bases and 4 bases, there was a span of 13 bases. The CDR3 covers 15 residues. CDR3 loop: CASSLGDTGLTEAFF. CDR3 bases: TGCGCCAGCAGCTTGGGGGACACTGGGCTCACTGAAGCTTTCTTT.

The V gene is TRBV7-8, the J gene TRBJ2-2; perhaps TRBD2 as D (5 bases). With 2 bases removed from V and 0 bases from J, the gap between germline ends came to 13 bases. The germline V gene has CDR1 SGHVS and CDR2 FQNEAQ. This CDR3 has 17 amino acids. CDR3 DNA sequence: TGTGCCAGCAGCTTAATTGGAGGTTTAGCGAACACCGGGGAGCTGTTTTTT. Translation gives CASSLIGGLANTGELFF.

The gene calls are TRBV11-2 and TRBJ2-7; no firm D call. CDR1 SGHAT and CDR2 FQNNGV come from the germline V gene. Trimming took off 4 bases at V and 4 bases at J, with 11 bases between the two ends. This CDR3 is 13 amino acids long. This chain's CDR3 is CASSSLQIYEQYF. The CDR3 DNA reads TGTGCCAGCAGCTCTCTACAGATTTACGAGCAGTACTTC.